One and the same sample provided the 5 T cell receptor beta chains below, sequenced in a study of T cell repertoires in cytomegalovirus infection. These receptors have no identified antigens. TCRdb re-analysed the reads in MiXCR, keeping a single row per CDR3 protein. The sample lists roughly 120,000 distinct CDR3 sequences; more than 30% were seen once. The material was CD8+ T cells from cultured PBMCs, obtained from culture after CMV antigen stimulation. Source of these receptors: a human donor in good health (CMV status not recorded). Some clones in this sample may be carry-over from other donors' samples.

This clonotype was detected ten times or more. V is TRBV7-3 and J is TRBJ1-1; the match to TRBD1 covers 10 bases. Losses at the gene ends were 5 bases for V and 6 bases for J; bases not matched to a gene: 3. Germline assignment: CDR1 SGHTA and CDR2 FQGTGA. The CDR3 runs to 13 residues. CDR3 nucleotides: TGTGCCAGCAGCCCCGGGACAGGGGCTGAAGCTTTCTTT. Encoded protein: CASSPGTGAEAFF. Based on the CDR3 plus reference TRBV7-3 and TRBJ1-1, the full variable domain is GAGVSQTPSNKVTEKGKYVELRCDPISGHTALYWYRQSLGQGPEFLIYFQGTGAADDSGLPNDRFFAVRPEGSVSTLKIQRTERGDSAVYLCASSPGTGAEAFFGQGTRLTVV.

V is TRBV6-5 and J is TRBJ2-1; D gene ambiguous. Germline V gives CDR1 MNHEY, CDR2 SVGAGI. CDR3 length: 13 residues. V shed 0 bases and J shed 6 bases, with 6 bases lying between them. CDR3 protein: CASSYSNANEQFF. The CDR3 bases are TGTGCCAGCAGTTACTCGAACGCCAATGAGCAGTTCTTC.

The rearrangement joins TRBV27 to TRBJ1-2; D possibly corresponds to TRBD1 (6 bases). Trimming removed 3 bases from V and 8 bases from J, with 22 bases in between. Germline values: CDR1 MNHEY, CDR2 SMNVEV (reference sequence). This CDR3 region has 16 residues. DNA of the CDR3: TGTGCCAGCAGTTTGGGGGCAGGCCAATACCCGGGAGGCTACACCTTC. Amino acids: CASSLGAGQYPGGYTF.

The V and J genes are TRBV4-3 and TRBJ2-7, with D unresolved. Germline V lookup: CDR1 LGHNA, CDR2 YSLEER. The CDR3 extends over 15 amino acids. V was clipped by 6 bases and J by 0 bases, with 15 bases between them. The CDR3 bases are TGCGCCAGCAGGGCAGACGGTGAAAGCTCCTACGAGCAGTACTTC. It yields the protein CASRADGESSYEQYF.

Ten or more counts support this clonotype. This chain connects TRBV6-6 to TRBJ1-2; D gene ambiguous. Germline V gene sequence: CDR1 MNHNY, CDR2 SVGAGI (reference sequence). V gave up 7 bases and J gave up 5 bases, with 11 bases separating them. The CDR3 runs to 12 residues. In nucleotides, the CDR3 is TGTGCCAGCACCCTGGGAGAATATGGCTACACCTTC. It encodes CASTLGEYGYTF.